This T cell receptor (beta chain) was identified in a study of shared clonotypes between healthy human individuals. Study at large: CD4 naive and memory got three plates each, CD8 naive two, CD8 memory one.

Running of the assay took place at deep level. Generated by immunoSEQ multiplex PCR, the TCRdb table keeps only in-frame clones and is missing some. The table records under 850,000 clones, 55% to 75% of them present only once. Per the germline V gene, CDR1 is SQVTM and CDR2 is ANQGSEA. The ends lost 3 bases at V and 6 bases at J; junction bases unmatched: 12. The CDR3 has 15 amino acids. The source of this sequence is a woman between 25 and 40 years old in good health. The chain employs TRBV29-1 and TRBJ2-7; 9 positions agree with TRBD2. Sequencing was performed on memory CD4+ T cells sorted from blood. Subset in this sample: CD45RA-negative fraction. The DNA for the CDR3 is TGCAGCGTTGACGGCGGGAGGGCCGGGGGGTCCGAGCAGTACTTC. Its protein is CSVDGGRAGGSEQYF.